The 21 T cell receptor beta chains presented below share a single source sample, sequenced in a study of shared clonotypes between healthy human individuals. Using immunoSEQ multiplex PCR, the repertoire was profiled, and TCRdb retains in-frame clones only, with some absent. In the table there are some 490,000 clones, 81% of which are singletons. Material for sequencing was PBMCs. These receptors all stem from a woman between 40 and 50 years old in good health. Some clones in this sample may be carry-over from other donors' samples.

The V call is TRBV27, the J call TRBJ2-7; 14 nucleotides align to TRBD2. The V gene's germline CDR1 is MNHEY and CDR2 SMNVEV (reference sequence). The length of the CDR3 is 17 residues. V lost 5 bases, J lost 2 bases, and 8 bases stayed unmatched. The DNA of the CDR3 is TGTGCCAGCAGTGTCCGACTAGCGGGAGGGCTTACCTACGAGCAGTACTTC. Protein product: CASSVRLAGGLTYEQYF.

Many counts were recorded for this clone. The chain recombines TRBV12-5 with TRBJ2-5; tentatively, D is TRBD1 (6 bases). Between the trimmed V and J ends, which lost 7 bases and 3 bases, there was a span of 12 bases. CDR1 is LGHNT, CDR2 FRNRAP, per germline. This CDR3 has 13 residues. CDR3 DNA: TGTGCTAGTGCCACGGACAGAAAAGAGACCCAGTACTTC. Translation: CASATDRKETQYF.

The chain recombines TRBV29-1 with TRBJ1-1; 11 bases are shared with TRBD1. The J segment lost 6 bases and the V segment lost 7 bases, leaving 7 bases of the junction unmatched. Germline CDR1 SQVTM, CDR2 ANQGSEA. This CDR3 comprises 13 residues. The CDR3 DNA is TGCAGCGCGGACAGGGGGCCGTCTTCTGAAGCTTTCTTT. Translating it yields CSADRGPSSEAFF.

Remarks on this clone: A read error may explain this, as a much larger clone is one base away. J is TRBJ2-5 and V is TRBV29-1; a weak D match, TRBD2 (6 bases). V lost 5 bases to trimming and J lost 7 bases, with 17 bases between them. Looked up from germline, CDR1 is SQVTM and CDR2 is ANQGSEA. The CDR3 is made up of 13 amino acids. CDR3 coding DNA: TGCAGCGTTACGACCGGGGGTGTTGGGACCCAGTACTTC. It yields the protein CSVTTGGVGTQYF.

The J gene is TRBJ2-7, the V gene TRBV5-5; D call uncertain. CDR3 size: 15 residues. Germline V gene sequence: CDR1 SGHKS, CDR2 YYEKEE (reference sequence). The germline V and J ends were trimmed by 4 bases and 2 bases, with 16 bases remaining between them. CDR3 sequence (DNA): TGTGCCAGCAGCGCCACCTCTGATCAGGCCTACGAGCAGTACTTC. As protein: CASSATSDQAYEQYF.

This clone was counted only a few times. The chain is built from TRBV5-4 and TRBJ2-7; TRBD1 aligns across 12 bases. Germline assignment: CDR1 SGHNT and CDR2 YYREEE (reference sequence). Trimming removed 4 bases from V and 4 bases from J; junction bases left unmatched: 6. CDR3 size: 15 residues. CDR3 DNA sequence: TGTGCCAGCAGCAGCGGGACAGGGGGCTTTTACGAGCAGTACTTC. Protein product: CASSSGTGGFYEQYF. The whole variable domain, filled in from reference TRBV5-4 and TRBJ2-7, reads ETGVTQSPTHLIKTRGQQVTLRCSSQSGHNTVSWYQQALGQGPQFIFQYYREEENGRGNFPPRFSGLQFPNYSSELNVNALELDDSALYLCASSSGTGGFYEQYFGPGTRLTVT.

The V and J genes are TRBV7-9 and TRBJ2-3; TRBD2 agrees at 11 bases. CDR1 SEHNR and CDR2 FQNEAQ come from the germline V gene (reference sequence). This CDR3 is built from 15 residues. J lost 4 bases, V lost 5 bases, and 5 bases had no gene match. CDR3: CASSLLAGASDTQYF. The CDR3 DNA reads as TGTGCCAGCAGCCTACTAGCGGGAGCCTCAGATACGCAGTATTTT.

The chain joins TRBV28 to TRBJ1-5, with a tentative D call TRBD1 (5 bases). From germline, CDR1 is MDHEN and CDR2 SYDVKM. V lost 7 bases and J lost 0, with 28 bases in between. This CDR3 has 20 amino acids. CDR3 DNA: TGTGCCAGCACCCGGCTCGATCTAAATCGGGCAGGGAGTAGCAATCAGCCCCAGCATTTT. Its translation: CASTRLDLNRAGSSNQPQHF.

Remarks on this clone: This likely traces to a read error, being one base from a far larger clone. The rearrangement joins TRBV5-4 to TRBJ2-5; 11 nucleotides align to TRBD1. The V segment lost 6 bases and the J segment 2 bases; nucleotides outside the gene matches: 3. The germline gives CDR1 SGHNT, CDR2 YYREEE (reference sequence). The CDR3 sequence is 14 residues long. Written as DNA, the CDR3 is TGTGCCAGCACCCGGGACAGGGGGCAAGAGACCCAGTACTTC. Encoded protein: CASTRDRGQETQYF. Looking up the rest from reference TRBV5-4 and TRBJ2-5 gives the full variable domain: ETGVTQSPTHLIKTRGQQVTLRCSSQSGHNTVSWYQQALGQGPQFIFQYYREEENGRGNFPPRFSGLQFPNYSSELNVNALELDDSALYLCASTRDRGQETQYFGPGTRLLVL.

The chain couples TRBV10-2 to TRBJ2-2; D may be TRBD1 (6 bases). CDR3 length: 13 amino acids. Trimming removed 8 bases at V and 3 bases at J, with 10 bases between. Germline CDR1 and CDR2: WSHSY and SAAADI. The CDR3 region has the DNA TGCGCCAGCGGTCAGGGGTACACCGGGGAGCTGTTTTTT. Its translation: CASGQGYTGELFF.

This clone was seen just once. The J gene is TRBJ2-3, the V gene TRBV15, with a weak D call TRBD2 (6 bases). There are 16 residues in the CDR3. Germline CDR1 LNHNV, CDR2 YYDKDF (reference sequence). V was cut by 0 bases and J by 2 bases, with 12 bases left in between. The chain's CDR3 is CATSRDLTGVTDTQYF. The CDR3 bases are TGTGCCACCAGCAGAGATTTGACGGGAGTCACAGATACGCAGTATTTT.

J is TRBJ2-1 and V is TRBV11-2; no definite D call. The V gene's germline CDR1 is SGHAT and CDR2 FQNNGV. V lost 2 bases, J lost 3 bases, and 2 bases lay in between. CDR3 size: 12 residues. The CDR3 sequence: CASSLNYNEQFF. The CDR3 coding sequence is TGTGCCAGCAGCTTAAACTACAATGAGCAGTTCTTC.

The rearrangement joins TRBV28 to TRBJ2-7; TRBD1 might be the D (5 bases). This CDR3 comprises 12 residues. The germline gives CDR1 MDHEN, CDR2 SYDVKM. Trimming shortened V by 6 bases and J by 3 bases, and 9 bases separated the two germline ends. CDR3 in DNA: TGTGCCAGCAGGAAGGGGTTCTACGAGCAGTACTTC. Residues: CASRKGFYEQYF. Full variable domain (missing parts from reference TRBV28 and TRBJ2-7): DVKVTQSSRYLVKRTGEKVFLECVQDMDHENMFWYRQDPGLGLRLIYFSYDVKMKEKGDIPEGYSVSREKKERFSLILESASTNQTSMYLCASRKGFYEQYFGPGTRLTVT.

A remark on this clone: This probably arose from a read error, given a far larger clone one base away. This sample also contains other DNA sequences that code for the same CDR3. The chain employs TRBV5-4 and TRBJ2-7; TRBD1 matches at 7 bases. Trimming at V came to 4 bases and at J to 4 bases, leaving 8 bases not matched to a gene. Germline assignment: CDR1 SGHNT and CDR2 YYREEE (reference sequence). The CDR3 has 14 residues. CDR3 sequence reads: CASSEGDRSYEQYF. The CDR3 DNA follows: TGTGCCAGCAGCGAGGGGGACAGATCATACGAGCAGTACTTC. The variable domain in full, with the rest retrieved from reference TRBV5-4 and TRBJ2-7, is ETGVTQSPTHLIKTRGQQVTLRCSSQSGHNTVSWYQQALGQGPQFIFQYYREEENGRGNFPPRFSGLQFPNYSSELNVNALELDDSALYLCASSEGDRSYEQYFGPGTRLTVT.

The V and J genes are TRBV6-5 and TRBJ2-6; a weak D match, TRBD1 (6 bases). This CDR3 is built from 15 residues. Germline-derived CDR1 and CDR2 are MNHEY and SVGAGI. The ends were cut back, 7 bases at V and 2 bases at J, with 12 bases in the middle. DNA for the CDR3: TGTGCCAGCACCTTAGGGGGAGCTGGGGCCAACGTCCTGACTTTC. Its protein product is CASTLGGAGANVLTF.

A remark on this clone: Compared with germline, one end of the junction differs, possibly owing to a read error. The chain employs TRBV28 and TRBJ2-6; TRBD2 aligns across 7 bases. From germline, CDR1 is MDHEN and CDR2 SYDVKM. The CDR3 contains 18 residues. The CDR3 DNA reads as TGTGCCAGCAGCCAGGCAGGGAGGGAAGGATCTGGGGTCAACGTCCTGACTTTC. Translation gives CASSQAGREGSGVNVLTF.

The V and J genes are TRBV7-2 and TRBJ2-3; TRBD2 aligns across 10 bases. Per germline, CDR1 SGHTA and CDR2 FQGNSA. The V and J ends lost 0 bases and 4 bases, in that order; junction bases with no gene match: 4. The CDR3 sequence is 16 residues long. Here the CDR3 reads CASSLAFGTSADTQYF. The CDR3 nucleotides are TGTGCCAGCAGCTTAGCGTTCGGGACTAGCGCAGATACGCAGTATTTT.

Turning to this clone: A far larger clone is only one base removed, so a read error is likely. This same CDR3 is encoded by further DNA sequences in the sample. This chain connects TRBV28 to TRBJ1-1; the match to TRBD1 covers 7 bases. The CDR3 totals 12 residues. Per germline, CDR1 MDHEN and CDR2 SYDVKM. CDR3 in amino acids: CASSKGQSEAFF. In DNA, the CDR3 is TGTGCCAGCAGTAAGGGACAGTCTGAAGCATTCTTT. The full variable domain, its missing parts supplied by reference TRBV28 and TRBJ1-1, is DVKVTQSSRYLVKRTGEKVFLECVQDMDHENMFWYRQDPGLGLRLIYFSYDVKMKEKGDIPEGYSVSREKKERFSLILESASTNQTSMYLCASSKGQSEAFFGQGTRLTVV.

The CDR3 region is CASSFAGSNTGELFF. The CDR3 coding sequence is TGCGCCAGCAGCTTTGCAGGGTCGAACACCGGGGAGCTGTTTTTT. The chain recombines TRBV5-1 with TRBJ2-2; tentative D call: TRBD1 (5 bases). CDR1 SGHRS and CDR2 YFSETQ come from the germline V gene. This CDR3 contains 15 residues. Trimming shortened V by 2 bases and J by 0 bases, and 8 bases separated the two germline ends.

The chain combines TRBV5-1 with TRBJ2-6, with TRBD1 matching 9 bases. CDR1 and CDR2 from the germline V gene are SGHRS and YFSETQ. The CDR3 totals 17 residues. V lost 3 bases and J lost 1; bases outside the gene matches: 5. The CDR3 DNA is TGCGCCAGCAGCTCGGGACAGGGTCAATCTGGGGCCAACGTCCTGACTTTC. This codes for CASSSGQGQSGANVLTF. The full variable domain, with the rest looked up from reference TRBV5-1 and TRBJ2-6, is KAGVTQTPRYLIKTRGQQVTLSCSPISGHRSVSWYQQTPGQGLQFLFEYFSETQRNKGNFPGRFSGRQFSNSRSEMNVSTLELGDSALYLCASSSGQGQSGANVLTFGAGSRLTVL.

There are a few counts of this clone. The chain employs TRBV5-1 and TRBJ2-2, with a tentative D call TRBD1 (5 bases). The germline V gene has CDR1 SGHRS and CDR2 YFSETQ. The CDR3 runs 15 residues. V dropped 0 bases and J dropped 4 bases, with 10 bases sitting between them. The DNA for the CDR3 is TGCGCCAGCAGCTTGGGGAGCCAGGGCACCGGGGAGCTGTTTTTT. It encodes CASSLGSQGTGELFF.